The subject of this entry is one T cell receptor (beta chain). The data are from a study of OX40 agonist ivuxolimab in advanced cancers. At the level of the study: Therapy given before enrollment (anti-PD-1, anti-PD-L1 or anti-CTLA-4) was allowed, and around 41% had some.

TCRdb's table, derived via immunoSEQ multiplex PCR, lists solely in-frame clones and lacks some. Of about 21,000 clones listed, about 90% are singletons. Germline loops: CDR1 LNHNV, CDR2 YYDKDF (reference sequence). This CDR3 contains 17 residues. V lost 1 base and J 0 bases, leaving 13 bases between the germline ends. Sampled blood was obtained at baseline, cycle 4 day 1, and cycle 7 day 1. The chain carries TRBV15 and TRBJ1-5, with D perhaps matching TRBD1 (6 bases). This sequence originates from an adult with an advanced solid tumor such as melanoma, head and neck, liver or kidney cancer. The material was CD4+ or CD8+ T cells sorted from blood, obtained in a trial of the OX40 agonist ivuxolimab. CDR3 loop: CATSRGRDNYSNQPQHF. CDR3 bases: TGTGCCACCAGCAGAGGTCGGGACAACTATAGCAATCAGCCCCAGCATTTT.